This T cell receptor (beta chain) was obtained from a study of blood T cells in healthy people across ages. Germline assignment: CDR1 SGHTA and CDR2 FQGTGA. Trimming removed 4 bases at V and 10 bases at J, with 16 bases between. The CDR3 has 13 residues. This clonotype came up a few times. The use of a sample-barcoded 5' primer and a J-beta primer mix characterized a second PCR of roughly 6 to 11 cycles. TCRdb re-derived calls from the 5' RACE reads in MiXCR, one entry per CDR3 protein. The profile shows around 1,900,000 distinct CDR3 sequences, about 39% of them singletons. The sequence derives from a human donor in good health. The source material was blood. The chain uses TRBV7-3 and TRBJ1-2; the D gene is possibly TRBD1 (6 bases). The CDR3 nucleotides are TGTGCCAGCAGCTCGACAGGAGGGCCCGCCTACACCTTC. Translating it yields CASSSTGGPAYTF.